This T cell receptor (beta chain) came from a study of blood T cell repertoires in COVID-19. Assay: immunoSEQ multiplex PCR; the TCRdb copy retains only in-frame clones and omits some. Of 120,000 or so clones listed, about 83% were seen once; the top ten hold 5.9%. Looked up from germline, CDR1 is SEHNR and CDR2 is FQNEAQ (reference sequence). The CDR3 has 14 residues. Deletions cut 2 bases from V and 8 bases from J, with 13 bases between. This receptor was obtained from a man older than 75 with active or convalescent COVID-19. The sample comprised peripheral blood. The gene calls are TRBV7-9 and TRBJ2-1; possible D gene TRBD2, 6 bases. This chain's CDR3 is CASSLLGGVDEQFF. CDR3 sequence (DNA): TGTGCCAGCAGCTTACTTGGAGGGGTCGATGAGCAGTTCTTC.